This TCR beta chain was captured in a study of cytomegalovirus exposure and HLA in healthy donors. Everyone who donated was a healthy bone marrow donor. This CDR3 region has 13 residues. The germline CDR1 and CDR2 sequences are SSHAT and FNYEAQ (reference sequence). Vbeta (60) and Jbeta (13) primers were used in the PCR. Data came from immunoSEQ multiplex PCR; TCRdb stores just in-frame clones and leaves some out. The data contain around 140,000 clones, around 59% of them seen just once; the ten biggest clones take up about 1.8%. In the case of this clone: A read error may account for a junction end that differs from germline.

The source is a male donor in good health and CMV-seronegative. The chain recombines TRBV7-7 with TRBJ1-1, with TRBD1 as a possible D gene (6 bases). Material: PBMCs. The CDR3 sequence is CASNQGKNTEAFF. DNA for the CDR3: TGTGCTAGCAACCAGGGGAAGAACACTGAAGCTTTCTTT.